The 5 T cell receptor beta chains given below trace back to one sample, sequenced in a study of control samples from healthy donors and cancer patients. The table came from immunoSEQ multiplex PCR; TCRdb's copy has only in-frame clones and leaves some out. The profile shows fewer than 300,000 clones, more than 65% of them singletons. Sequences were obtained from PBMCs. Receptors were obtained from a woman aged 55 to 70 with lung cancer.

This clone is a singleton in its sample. CDR3 nucleotide sequence: TGTGCCAGCAGCCCGGGGACAGAATACGAGCAGTACTTC. It codes for CASSPGTEYEQYF. The chain has TRBV7-8 and TRBJ2-7; 7 positions agree with TRBD1. The CDR3 has 13 amino acids. Germline assignment: CDR1 SGHVS and CDR2 FQNEAQ. V gave up 5 bases and J gave up 4 bases; unmatched junction bases: 5. Full variable domain (missing parts from reference TRBV7-8 and TRBJ2-7): GAGVSQSPRYKVAKRGQDVALRCDPISGHVSLFWYQQALGQGPEFLTYFQNEAQLDKSGLPSDRFFAERPEGSVSTLKIQRTQQEDSAVYLCASSPGTEYEQYFGPGTRLTVT.

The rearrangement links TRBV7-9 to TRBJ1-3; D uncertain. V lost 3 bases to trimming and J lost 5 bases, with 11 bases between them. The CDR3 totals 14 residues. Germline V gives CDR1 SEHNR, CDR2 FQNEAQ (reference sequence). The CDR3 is CASSLQNSRNTIYF. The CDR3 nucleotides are TGTGCCAGCAGCTTGCAGAACAGCAGAAACACCATATATTTT.

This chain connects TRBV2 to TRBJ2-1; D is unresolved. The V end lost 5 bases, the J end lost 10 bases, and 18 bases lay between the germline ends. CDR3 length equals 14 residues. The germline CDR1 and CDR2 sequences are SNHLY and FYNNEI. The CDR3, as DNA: TGTGCCAGCAGTCCCGCCAATTTTCCGAGCGAGCAGTTCTTC. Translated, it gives CASSPANFPSEQFF. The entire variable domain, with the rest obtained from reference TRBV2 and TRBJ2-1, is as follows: EPEVTQTPSHQVTQMGQEVILRCVPISNHLYFYWYRQILGQKVEFLVSFYNNEISEKSEIFDDQFSVERPDGSNFTLKIRSTKLEDSAMYFCASSPANFPSEQFFGPGTRLTVL.

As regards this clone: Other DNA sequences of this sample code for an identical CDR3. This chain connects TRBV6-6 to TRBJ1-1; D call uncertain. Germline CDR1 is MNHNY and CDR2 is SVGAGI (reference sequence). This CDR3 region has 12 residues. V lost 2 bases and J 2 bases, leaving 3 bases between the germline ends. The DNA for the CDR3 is TGTGCCAGCAGTTACAGAAACACTGAAGCTTTCTTT. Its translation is CASSYRNTEAFF.

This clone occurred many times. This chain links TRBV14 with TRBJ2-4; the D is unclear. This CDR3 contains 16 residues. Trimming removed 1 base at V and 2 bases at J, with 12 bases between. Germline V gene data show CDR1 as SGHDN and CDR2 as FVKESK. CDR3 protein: CASSQAGGVTKNIQYF. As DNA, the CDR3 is TGTGCCAGCAGCCAAGCGGGTGGGGTAACCAAAAACATTCAGTACTTC.